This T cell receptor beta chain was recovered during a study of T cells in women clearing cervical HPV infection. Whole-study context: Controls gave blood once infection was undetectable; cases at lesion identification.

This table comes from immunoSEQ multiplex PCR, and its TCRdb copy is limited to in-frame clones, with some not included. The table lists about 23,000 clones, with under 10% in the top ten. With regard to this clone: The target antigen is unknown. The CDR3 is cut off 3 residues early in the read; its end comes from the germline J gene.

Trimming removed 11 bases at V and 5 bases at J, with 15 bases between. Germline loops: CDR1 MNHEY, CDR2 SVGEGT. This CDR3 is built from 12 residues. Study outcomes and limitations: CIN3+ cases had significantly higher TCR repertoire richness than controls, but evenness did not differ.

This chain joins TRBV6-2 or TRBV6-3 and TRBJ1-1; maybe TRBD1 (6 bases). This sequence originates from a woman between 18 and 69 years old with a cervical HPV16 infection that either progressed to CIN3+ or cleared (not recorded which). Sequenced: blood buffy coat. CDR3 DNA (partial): TGTGCCGTTCAGGGGCGTTGGACTGAA. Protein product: CAVQGRWTE. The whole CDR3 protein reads CAVQGRWTEAFF.